The present T cell receptor beta chain was sequenced within a study of human T cells and chemical hapten exposure (dated by TCRdb to about 2021). With respect to the entire study: For sensitization, 2% DPC in acetone was applied to a roughly 2 cm by roughly 2 cm area of upper inner arm skin. Throughout the study period of roughly 24 weeks, patients also received therapeutic DPC doses to the scalp every week. Patch tests used Finn chambers with 0.01% DPC on the upper back, scored after 6 days by International Contact Dermatitis Research Group standards. Most of the patients in the cohort were female, and the cohort covered alopecia areata with under or over 50% scalp involvement, alopecia totalis and alopecia universalis. Libraries were pooled for sequencing, and variation in per-sample TCR yields was attributed mainly to small differences in library volumes within the pool. In alopecia patients, the study followed how the peripheral blood TCR repertoire changed in vivo over primary and secondary sensitization to diphenylcyclopropenone (DPC), a hapten. Blood samples were taken from patients before sensitization (week 0) and at 2, 6 and about 24 weeks after DPC sensitization. Approximately 28 alopecia patients gave blood for TCR sequencing at one to four time points (pre-sensitization, 2, 6 and 24 weeks). From each blood RNA sample, both TCR alpha and TCR beta chains were sequenced. The paper as a whole reports these results and caveats: DPC sensitization did not change how many TCRs were above 1 in 1000 frequency, and no evidence was found of alterations in global repertoire structure. Alopecia, a presumed autoimmune disease, was present in all patients, so the immune response of the patients might differ from that of healthy individuals. Patch test score correlated positively with the number of PT1 expanded TCRs, reaching significance at thresholds 8, 16 and 32 but not at 4. After repeated subsampling, changes were observed in the strength of the expansion versus patch-test correlation and in the threshold at which the correlation became significant. Expanded TCRs formed significantly more large CDR3 similarity clusters than pre-sensitization or healthy control sets, consistent with antigen-driven responses.

In light of the paper, this sample's time point label describes: patch test 1, 2 weeks after DPC sensitization. The sample's treatment or condition label is to be understood as: therapeutic diphenylcyclopropenone sensitization with weekly scalp DPC. Total RNA was extracted from unfractionated whole blood that had been collected in Tempus Blood RNA tubes. At every patch-test visit, the blood draw took place before the patch test was put on. Patients were eligible if aged 18 to 70, diagnosed with alopecia and judged suitable for DPC therapy, and pregnant patients were excluded. CDR1 MNHEY and CDR2 SMNVEV are derived from the germline V gene (reference sequence). The CDR3, cysteine through phenylalanine, is 12 amino acids long. Just CDR3 DNA is preserved here, 36 bases in frame from base 1. V is cut by 3 bases and J by 9 bases, and the space between the germline ends is 6 bases. Receptor libraries were prepared by RACE. The run used a NextSeq 500. Library preparation attached unique molecular identifiers to individual cDNA molecules for quantitative, reproducible TCR counting. The source study handled its data this way. A median of approximately 100,000 TCRs per sample was observed, with a range of 23,224 to 690,600. V, J and CDR3 annotation of the TCR reads was carried out using the Decombinator software suite. Every sample was subsampled to the same number of TCRs (28,000) for the PS versus PT1 abundance plots. Expanded TCRs were defined as absent before sensitization and observed at least eight times at the 2-week time point. The raw public reads went through TCRdb reprocessing: fastp at Q25, MiXCR clone calling, in-frame beta chains kept. Entries are consolidated by CDR3 protein sequence, retaining the most common genes and DNA. In this record, the V and J calls reflect TCRdb's handling and not the investigators' own analysis. This sample gives 39,000 or so distinct CDR3 sequences in total; 4% of them show up just once. About 26% of the sample is in the top ten clones.

This clonotype was observed at least ten times. The antigen it binds to is not known. Nothing much larger sits one base from this clone, and base qualities are not available. This receptor was obtained from a man between 45 and 60 years old with alopecia areata. Some clones in this sample may be carry-over from other donors' samples. This sequence uses TRBV27 and TRBJ1-6; the D gene assignment is ambiguous. The starting material was whole blood, obtained in connection with sensitization to the hapten diphenylcyclopropenone (DPC). The CDR3 region: CASSFGSSPLHF. The DNA sequence is TGTGCCAGCAGTTTCGGGTCTTCACCCCTCCACTTT.